What follows are 19 T cell receptor beta chains derived from one specimen sequenced in a study of blood T cell repertoires in COVID-19. Assay: immunoSEQ multiplex PCR; the TCRdb copy retains only in-frame clones and omits some. Counted here are 35,000 or so clones, roughly nine tenths occurring once; the ten biggest clones make up 4.8%. The specimen was peripheral blood. Source of these receptors: a human donor in a cohort sampled during active COVID-19.

The CDR3 region has the DNA TGCGCCAGCAGCTTGGATGTCGGGGGGGTTACAGATACGCAGTATTTT. Its protein product is CASSLDVGGVTDTQYF. The chain carries TRBV5-1 and TRBJ2-3; 8 nucleotides agree with TRBD2. After removal of 0 bases from V and 3 bases from J, the junction contained 6 bases not matched to a gene. The CDR3 covers 16 residues. Germline V gives CDR1 SGHRS, CDR2 YFSETQ.

This clone was observed a single time. The chain recombines TRBV3-1 (or the pseudogene TRBV3-2) with TRBJ1-6; 9 bases line up with TRBD1. J gave up 9 bases and V 1 base, and 4 bases lay outside the gene matches. The CDR3 runs 15 residues. Per the germline V gene, CDR1 is LGHDT and CDR2 is YNNKEL (reference sequence). CDR3 protein: CASSQATGGISPLHF. CDR3 DNA sequence: TGTGCCAGCAGCCAAGCCACAGGGGGCATTTCACCCCTCCACTTT.

In this sample, this clone turned up a few times. J is TRBJ2-3 and V is TRBV5-4; weak D call: TRBD1 (6 bases). With 6 bases removed from V and 0 bases from J, the gap between germline ends came to 17 bases. The CDR3 is made up of 16 amino acids. The germline gives CDR1 SGHNT, CDR2 YYREEE (reference sequence). CDR3 bases: TGTGCCAGCACCAGGGGCAGCATACGGAGCACAGATACGCAGTATTTT. Translated, it gives CASTRGSIRSTDTQYF.

The rearrangement joins TRBV19 to TRBJ2-7; TRBD1 agrees at 8 bases. Germline V gene data show CDR1 as LNHDA and CDR2 as SQIVND (reference sequence). Germline trimming cut 6 bases from V and 3 bases from J; bases unmatched to any gene: 10. The CDR3 loop spans 15 amino acids. Here the CDR3 DNA reads TGTGCCAGTAGCCGATCAGGACAGGGCTACTACGAGCAGTACTTC. This codes for CASSRSGQGYYEQYF.

The chain's CDR3 is CASSLLDRGSPLHF. The CDR3 DNA sequence: TGCGCCAGCAGCTTACTAGACAGGGGTTCACCCCTCCACTTT. The chain links TRBV5-1 to TRBJ1-6, with 8 nucleotides matching TRBD1. This CDR3 contains 14 residues. The junction had 4 bases not matched to a gene; V was cut back by 2 bases and J by 9 bases. CDR1 is SGHRS and CDR2 is YFSETQ in the germline V gene.

This chain links TRBV6-2 or TRBV6-3 with TRBJ2-1; the match to TRBD2 covers 8 bases. V dropped 6 bases and J dropped 4; count of bases not matched to a gene: 8. Germline lookup yields CDR1 MNHEY and CDR2 SVGEGT. The CDR3 totals 15 residues. The CDR3 DNA is TGTGCCAGCAGCCCCGGGACTAGACTTTACAATGAGCAGTTCTTC. Translation gives CASSPGTRLYNEQFF.

This clone was picked up one time. CDR3 bases: TGTGCCAGCAGCTTAGCGCGGAGTAGCGGGAGGGCCAAGTACTTC. This sequence encodes CASSLARSSGRAKYF. J is TRBJ2-7 and V is TRBV7-2; 11 bases fit TRBD2. CDR3 length: 15 amino acids. Trimming removed 0 bases from V and 11 bases from J; junction bases left unmatched: 9. CDR1 is SGHTA and CDR2 is FQGNSA in the germline V gene.

The chain employs TRBV11-2 and TRBJ2-3; 10 bases fit TRBD2. The CDR3 loop spans 17 amino acids. J was trimmed by 4 bases and V by 0 bases; bases with no gene match: 7. CDR1 and CDR2 (germline): SGHAT, FQNNGV. The CDR3 loop is CASSLDIAGGVADTQYF. CDR3 nucleotide sequence: TGTGCCAGCAGCTTAGATATAGCGGGAGGAGTGGCAGATACGCAGTATTTT.

This chain joins TRBV7-8 and TRBJ2-7, with 9 bases aligning to TRBD2. The germline V gene has CDR1 SGHVS and CDR2 FQNEAQ. The ends lost 1 base at V and 0 bases at J; junction bases unmatched: 1. This CDR3 has 15 residues. The DNA for the CDR3 is TGTGCCAGCAGCTTAGGACTAGCGGACTCCTACGAGCAGTACTTC. Translating gives CASSLGLADSYEQYF. Complete variable domain (other parts from reference TRBV7-8 and TRBJ2-7): GAGVSQSPRYKVAKRGQDVALRCDPISGHVSLFWYQQALGQGPEFLTYFQNEAQLDKSGLPSDRFFAERPEGSVSTLKIQRTQQEDSAVYLCASSLGLADSYEQYFGPGTRLTVT.

This clone was seen only once. The genes are TRBV6-6 and TRBJ1-1; 7 positions agree with TRBD1. V was pared by 5 bases and J by 0 bases, with 9 bases of the junction left unmatched. The V gene's germline CDR1 is MNHNY and CDR2 SVGAGI (reference sequence). CDR3 length: 16 amino acids. The CDR3: CASSVQGRGLNTEAFF. CDR3 bases: TGTGCCAGCAGTGTACAGGGCAGGGGGTTGAACACTGAAGCTTTCTTT.

The V and J genes are TRBV7-6 and TRBJ1-4, with TRBD1 as a possible D gene (6 bases). The CDR3 has 15 residues. In germline, CDR1 is SGHVS, CDR2 FNYEAQ. The germline V and J ends were trimmed by 5 bases and 0 bases, with 10 bases remaining between them. CDR3 bases: TGTGCCAGCAGCCCCCGGACAGCAACTAATGAAAAACTGTTTTTT. The encoded protein is CASSPRTATNEKLFF.

This clone was observed a handful of times. The chain joins TRBV3-1 (or the pseudogene TRBV3-2) to TRBJ1-6; no clear D. The CDR3 spans 13 residues. CDR1 is LGHDT and CDR2 is YNNKEL in the germline V gene (reference sequence). V gave up 2 bases and J gave up 7 bases, with 6 bases separating them. CDR3 sequence reads: CASSQRENSPLHF. CDR3 DNA sequence: TGTGCCAGCAGCCAAAGGGAGAATTCACCCCTCCACTTT.

The chain is built from TRBV5-4 and TRBJ2-1, with 8 bases aligning to TRBD2. Trimming cost V 3 bases and J 6 bases; bases outside gene matches: 14. The CDR3 is 17 residues long. The germline V gene has CDR1 SGHNT and CDR2 YYREEE (reference sequence). CDR3 amino acids: CASSSPNELLAANEQFF. The CDR3 nucleotides are TGTGCCAGCAGCTCTCCCAACGAATTACTAGCGGCCAATGAGCAGTTCTTC.

The chain uses TRBV5-1 and TRBJ2-1, with TRBD2 matching over 13 bases. The CDR3 extends over 14 amino acids. The germline gives CDR1 SGHRS, CDR2 YFSETQ. V shed 5 bases and J 12 bases; nucleotides not matched to a gene: 8. The CDR3 bases are TGCGCCAGCAGACCCGGGACTAGCGGGAAGGGGCAGTTCTTC. This encodes CASRPGTSGKGQFF.

This rearrangement joins TRBV5-4 to TRBJ2-7; tentative D call: TRBD2 (6 bases). Germline CDR1 and CDR2: SGHNT and YYREEE (reference sequence). The CDR3 contains 17 residues. V was pared by 5 bases and J by 0 bases, with 21 bases between. The CDR3 DNA sequence: TGTGCCAGCAGTTCTGGGGGGAAGGGCGCGAGCTCCTACGAGCAGTACTTC. Protein: CASSSGGKGASSYEQYF.

The table lists this clone with a count of one. This chain joins TRBV7-8 and TRBJ2-2, with 9 bases that match TRBD2. From germline, CDR1 is SGHVS and CDR2 FQNEAQ. The V gene end was trimmed by 2 bases and the J gene end by 6 bases; junction bases not matched to a gene: 4. The CDR3 is 15 residues long. CDR3 sequence reads: CASSLRTSDSGELFF. DNA for the CDR3: TGTGCCAGCAGCTTAAGGACTAGCGATTCCGGGGAGCTGTTTTTT. Full variable domain (outside the CDR3, taken from reference TRBV7-8 and TRBJ2-2): GAGVSQSPRYKVAKRGQDVALRCDPISGHVSLFWYQQALGQGPEFLTYFQNEAQLDKSGLPSDRFFAERPEGSVSTLKIQRTQQEDSAVYLCASSLRTSDSGELFFGEGSRLTVL.

This clone appeared a single time. The J gene is TRBJ2-3, the V gene TRBV29-1; TRBD2 might be the D (5 bases). V lost 3 bases to trimming and J lost 4 bases, with 14 bases between them. The germline V gene has CDR1 SQVTM and CDR2 ANQGSEA. CDR3 length: 14 residues. CDR3 nucleotides: TGCAGCGTTGACGGGGTAGCAGGAGCAGATACGCAGTATTTT. It is translated as CSVDGVAGADTQYF.

The chain uses TRBV2 and TRBJ2-3, with 9 positions matching TRBD2. The CDR3 is 17 residues long. CDR1 and CDR2 (germline): SNHLY, FYNNEI. The V segment lost 2 bases and the J segment 3 bases; nucleotides outside the gene matches: 9. The CDR3 DNA reads as TGTGCCAGCAGTGAAATGCCTAGCGGGATTGGGACAGATACGCAGTATTTT. Translated: CASSEMPSGIGTDTQYF.

The chain couples TRBV28 to TRBJ1-3; D possibly corresponds to TRBD1 (6 bases). The germline V and J ends were trimmed by 2 bases and 0 bases, with 17 bases remaining between them. The CDR3 covers 18 residues. Germline-derived CDR1 and CDR2 are MDHEN and SYDVKM. DNA for the CDR3: TGTGCCAGCAGTTTACTTAGACTGGACAGTATCTCTGGAAACACCATATATTTT. As protein: CASSLLRLDSISGNTIYF.